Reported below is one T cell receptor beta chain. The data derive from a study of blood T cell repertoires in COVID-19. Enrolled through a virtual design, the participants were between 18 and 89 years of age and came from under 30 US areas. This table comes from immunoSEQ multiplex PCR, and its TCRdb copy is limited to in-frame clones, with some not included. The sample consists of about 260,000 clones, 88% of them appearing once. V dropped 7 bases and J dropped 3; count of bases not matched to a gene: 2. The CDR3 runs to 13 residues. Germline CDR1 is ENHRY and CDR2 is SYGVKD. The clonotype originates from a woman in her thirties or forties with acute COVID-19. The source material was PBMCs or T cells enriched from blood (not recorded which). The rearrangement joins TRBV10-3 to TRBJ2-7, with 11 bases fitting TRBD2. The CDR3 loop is CAIKLAGGYEQYF. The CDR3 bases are TGTGCCATCAAGCTAGCGGGAGGCTACGAGCAGTACTTC.